A single sample is the source of the 26 T cell receptor beta chains below, sequenced in a study of regulatory T cells in long-lasting Graves disease. For TCR beta, libraries came from iRepertoire HTBI primers and Arm-PCR of CDR3 regions. TCRdb processed the multiplex PCR reads anew with MiXCR; each CDR3 protein has one entry. The sample lists about 400,000 distinct CDR3 sequences; about 20% were seen once. The time point is: persistent/refractory GD, antithyroid drugs over 5 years with positive TRAb. Preparation of the TCR library used RNA extracted from PBMCs. Specimen: peripheral blood mononuclear cells (PBMCs), collected when the disease was refractory, from a patient treated with antithyroid drugs. These receptors were taken from a female donor with Graves disease.

The rearrangement uses TRBV7-2 and TRBJ1-1, with 9 bases that match TRBD1. The V gene end was trimmed by 3 bases and the J gene end by 6 bases; junction bases not matched to a gene: 8. Germline lookup yields CDR1 SGHTA and CDR2 FQGNSA. CDR3 length: 15 amino acids. The CDR3 loop is CASSFHRGPVSEAFF. CDR3 sequence (DNA): TGTGCCAGCAGCTTTCACAGGGGGCCAGTGTCTGAAGCTTTCTTT.

The chain couples TRBV18 to TRBJ2-7; 11 bases line up with TRBD2. The CDR3 runs 14 residues. Germline assignment: CDR1 KGHSH and CDR2 LQKENI. J gave up 7 bases and V 8 bases, and 10 bases lay outside the gene matches. DNA of the CDR3: TGTGCCAGCAGTCCACTAGCGGGAGTTTCGGAGCAGTACTTC. This encodes CASSPLAGVSEQYF.

In its sample, this clonotype was seen once. This rearrangement joins TRBV30 to TRBJ2-1, with TRBD2 identical over 7 bases. The V and J ends lost 1 base and 15 bases, in that order; junction bases with no gene match: 3. The length of the CDR3 is 10 residues. Germline V gene data show CDR1 as GTSNPN and CDR2 as SVGIG (reference sequence). The CDR3 nucleotides read TGTGCCTGGAGTGGGACTAGGTGGTTCTTC. Protein: CAWSGTRWFF.

The chain has TRBV7-2 and TRBJ2-4; TRBD2 agrees at 13 bases. The CDR3 covers 18 residues. Germline V CDR1 and CDR2: SGHTA, FQGNSA. J was trimmed by 0 bases and V by 4 bases; bases with no gene match: 6. This CDR3 reads CASSSPGLAGIAKNIQYF. CDR3 sequence (DNA): TGTGCCAGCAGCTCCCCGGGACTAGCGGGAATAGCCAAAAACATTCAGTACTTC.

In this sample, this clonotype turned up a few times. The rearrangement uses TRBV11-2 and TRBJ1-3; D is uncertain. CDR1 and CDR2 (germline): SGHAT, FQNNGV. This CDR3 has 14 residues. V was cut by 1 base and J by 2 bases, with 6 bases left in between. The CDR3 loop is CASSLAEAGNTIYF. DNA for the CDR3: TGTGCCAGCAGCTTAGCGGAGGCTGGAAACACCATATATTTT. The full variable domain, in which reference TRBV11-2 and TRBJ1-3 provide the parts outside the CDR3, is EAGVAQSPRYKIIEKRQSVAFWCNPISGHATLYWYQQILGQGPKLLIQFQNNGVVDDSQLPKDRFSAERLKGVDSTLKIQPAKLEDSAVYLCASSLAEAGNTIYFGEGSWLTVV.

This clonotype was seen repeatedly, ten times or more. The rearrangement links TRBV11-2 to TRBJ1-5, with D uncertain. V was cut by 5 bases and J by 0 bases, with 11 bases left in between. The germline CDR1 and CDR2 sequences are SGHAT and FQNNGV. This CDR3 spans 15 amino acids. The CDR3 sequence is CASSLTFGSNQPQHF. CDR3 in DNA: TGTGCCAGCAGCCTCACTTTCGGTAGCAATCAGCCCCAGCATTTT.

This clonotype was observed many times. The genes are TRBV12-3 or TRBV12-4 and TRBJ2-1, with 8 bases fitting TRBD1. The trim removed 5 bases at V and 1 base at J, leaving 10 bases unmatched. The CDR3 consists of 17 residues. DNA for the CDR3: TGTGCCAGCAGTCTGGCGGACAGGGCTTATTCCTACAATGAGCAGTTCTTC. Translation gives CASSLADRAYSYNEQFF.

Note on this clonotype: A much larger clone differs by one base, so this may be a read error. CDR3 region: CASSFTGTGANVLTF. In DNA, the CDR3 is TGTGCCAGCAGTTTTACAGGGACTGGGGCCAACGTCCTGACTTTC. The chain carries TRBV28 and TRBJ2-6; TRBD1 is a possible D gene (6 bases). The CDR3 contains 15 residues. Germline V CDR1 and CDR2: MDHEN, SYDVKM. Deletions cut 3 bases from V and 2 bases from J, with 8 bases between.

Many counts were recorded for this clonotype. This chain connects TRBV2 to TRBJ1-2; tentatively, D is TRBD1 (5 bases). The CDR3 is 15 amino acids. Trimming pared 2 bases from V and 4 bases from J, leaving 14 bases between. Germline lookup yields CDR1 SNHLY and CDR2 FYNNEI. CDR3 nucleotide sequence: TGTGCCAGCAGTGAAAGGATTGGGGCCCTCTATGGCTACACCTTC. Its translation is CASSERIGALYGYTF.

Ten or more counts support this clonotype. The chain has TRBV11-2 and TRBJ2-1; 8 nucleotides agree with TRBD2. Losses at the gene ends were 6 bases for V and 0 bases for J; bases not matched to a gene: 4. The CDR3 is 15 residues long. The germline V gene encodes CDR1 SGHAT and CDR2 FQNNGV. In DNA, the CDR3 is TGTGCCAGCAGACAGAGCGGGAGCTCCTACAATGAGCAGTTCTTC. This codes for CASRQSGSSYNEQFF.

The sample holds a few counts of this clonotype. One end of the junction varies from germline; a read error may be responsible. V gene TRBV27 combines with J gene TRBJ2-7; 8 positions match TRBD1. Germline V gives CDR1 MNHEY, CDR2 SMNVEV (reference sequence). The CDR3 extends over 14 amino acids. The CDR3 sequence is CANSLRDRLYEQYF. The CDR3 DNA sequence: TGTGCCAACAGTCTCCGGGACAGGCTCTACGAGCAGTACTTC.

This clonotype appeared many times. The gene calls are TRBV28 and TRBJ2-7; TRBD1 or TRBD2 may be the D gene (7 bases each). V was clipped by 4 bases and J by 4 bases, with 20 bases between them. Per germline, CDR1 MDHEN and CDR2 SYDVKM. This CDR3 is 16 amino acids long. The CDR3 protein is CASSSPPGAGQYEQYF. In DNA, the CDR3 is TGTGCCAGCAGTTCCCCGCCCGGAGCGGGACAGTACGAGCAGTACTTC.

This clonotype was seen at least ten times. The rearrangement joins TRBV28 to TRBJ2-7; perhaps TRBD1 as D (5 bases). V lost 5 bases and J lost 9, with 14 bases in between. CDR1 and CDR2 from the germline V gene are MDHEN and SYDVKM. The CDR3 is 12 residues long. Written as DNA, the CDR3 is TGTGCCAGCAGTCGACCAGGGTCGGGGCAGTACTTC. Its protein is CASSRPGSGQYF.

This chain joins TRBV10-3 and TRBJ1-1; D remains ambiguous. Trimming left V 7 bases short and J 0 bases short, with 9 bases between. The CDR3 runs 13 residues. Germline-derived CDR1 and CDR2 are ENHRY and SYGVKD. The CDR3 is CAIMGTMNTEAFF. Written as DNA, the CDR3 is TGTGCCATCATGGGTACCATGAACACTGAAGCTTTCTTT.

Ten or more counts support this clonotype. V usage is TRBV5-1 and J usage is TRBJ1-4; 8 bases align to TRBD1. Trimming took 4 bases from V and 8 from J; bases not matched to a gene: 10. Germline values: CDR1 SGHRS, CDR2 YFSETQ. The CDR3 covers 15 residues. The CDR3 loop reads CASSGGTGSQEKLFF. CDR3 DNA sequence: TGCGCCAGCAGCGGGGGGACAGGATCCCAAGAAAAACTGTTTTTT.

The chain couples TRBV5-1 to TRBJ2-2, with 9 bases identical to TRBD2. J gave up 7 bases and V 4 bases, and 14 bases lay outside the gene matches. Germline values: CDR1 SGHRS, CDR2 YFSETQ. The CDR3 is 17 amino acids. This chain's CDR3 is CASSGMTGTSLGGELFF. CDR3 DNA: TGCGCCAGCAGCGGGATGACCGGGACTAGCTTAGGCGGGGAGCTGTTTTTT.

This clonotype has a count of ten or more. The rearrangement uses TRBV2 and TRBJ1-4; D remains unclear. This CDR3 spans 11 amino acids. Germline loops: CDR1 SNHLY, CDR2 FYNNEI. Between the trimmed V and J ends, which lost 4 bases and 7 bases, there was a span of 4 bases. CDR3 residues: CASSGGEKLFF. The CDR3 nucleotides are TGTGCCAGCAGTGGGGGTGAAAAACTGTTTTTT. Full variable domain (missing parts from reference TRBV2 and TRBJ1-4): EPEVTQTPSHQVTQMGQEVILRCVPISNHLYFYWYRQILGQKVEFLVSFYNNEISEKSEIFDDQFSVERPDGSNFTLKIRSTKLEDSAMYFCASSGGEKLFFGSGTQLSVL.

Concerning this clonotype: This may be a read error, as it is one base from a much larger clone. This sequence joins TRBV6-2 or TRBV6-3 and TRBJ2-5; tentatively, D is TRBD1 (6 bases). Per germline, CDR1 MNHEY and CDR2 SVGEGT. This CDR3 has 15 residues. As DNA, the CDR3 is TGTGCCAGCAGTTACTCGCCAGGGGTTGGGGAGATCCAGTACTTC. Protein: CASSYSPGVGEIQYF.

This clonotype came up a few times. The chain links TRBV28 to TRBJ2-3; no clear D gene. CDR1 MDHEN and CDR2 SYDVKM come from the germline V gene. The V end lost 2 bases, the J end lost 2 bases, and 8 bases lay between the germline ends. This CDR3 is built from 14 residues. The CDR3 DNA sequence: TGTGCCAGCAGTTTAGCCGTGCCCACAGATACGCAGTATTTT. This translates into CASSLAVPTDTQYF.

This clonotype was counted many times. The chain combines TRBV12-3 or TRBV12-4 with TRBJ2-7; TRBD1 matches at 9 bases. J gave up 6 bases and V 7 bases, and 10 bases lay outside the gene matches. The CDR3 is made up of 14 amino acids. CDR3 residues: CASTTPGQGSEQYF. The CDR3 DNA reads TGTGCCAGCACCACACCGGGACAGGGCTCCGAGCAGTACTTC.

This clonotype was observed a few times. The chain combines TRBV20-1 with TRBJ1-5; the D gene is possibly TRBD1 (6 bases). Germline V lookup: CDR1 DFQATT, CDR2 SNEGSKA (reference sequence). This CDR3 is 14 amino acids long. V lost 6 bases, J lost 7 bases, and 19 bases lay in between. Here the CDR3 reads CSASVAPGGQPQHF. The CDR3 coding sequence is TGCAGTGCATCCGTAGCACCCGGGGGCCAGCCCCAGCATTTT.

This clonotype was observed a handful of times. The J gene is TRBJ1-1, the V gene TRBV14; D unresolved. This CDR3 comprises 15 residues. CDR1 is SGHDN and CDR2 is FVKESK in the germline V gene. V lost 4 bases and J lost 1, with 13 bases in between. CDR3 nucleotides: TGTGCCAGCAGCCCGTTCGGGTGGGGGAACACTGAAGCTTTCTTT. Amino acid sequence: CASSPFGWGNTEAFF.

This clonotype was recorded a few times. This chain links TRBV6-2 or TRBV6-3 with TRBJ2-7; 7 bases line up with TRBD1. The CDR3 has 15 residues. V shed 0 bases, J shed 4 bases, and the junction held 6 bases outside the gene matches. Germline-derived CDR1 and CDR2 are MNHEY and SVGEGT. CDR3 residues: CASSYSSTGIYEQYF. In DNA, the CDR3 is TGTGCCAGCAGTTACTCGTCGACAGGGATTTACGAGCAGTACTTC.

This clonotype occurred many times. The chain combines TRBV12-3 or TRBV12-4 with TRBJ2-5; 10 positions match TRBD1. With 5 bases clipped from V and 5 bases from J, the junction kept 8 bases outside the gene matches. The length of the CDR3 is 15 residues. The CDR3 here is CASSAPTGGMETQYF. Here the CDR3 DNA reads TGTGCCAGCAGTGCACCGACAGGGGGCATGGAGACCCAGTACTTC.

The chain is built from TRBV7-2 and TRBJ2-7, with D possibly matching TRBD1 (5 bases). Germline V gene lookup returns CDR1 SGHTA and CDR2 FQGNSA. The CDR3 is 12 residues long. V was clipped by 5 bases and J by 4 bases, with 9 bases between them. DNA for the CDR3: TGTGCCAGCAGCCCGGACATGTACGAGCAGTACTTC. Translated, it gives CASSPDMYEQYF.

This clonotype has at least ten counts. The J gene is TRBJ1-1, the V gene TRBV12-3 or TRBV12-4, with 8 nucleotides matching TRBD1. This CDR3 is built from 15 residues. The trim removed 6 bases at V and 3 bases at J, leaving 9 bases unmatched. Here the CDR3 DNA reads TGTGCCAGCAGGCCAGCAGGGGGCGAGTACACTGAAGCTTTCTTT. Its protein product is CASRPAGGEYTEAFF.